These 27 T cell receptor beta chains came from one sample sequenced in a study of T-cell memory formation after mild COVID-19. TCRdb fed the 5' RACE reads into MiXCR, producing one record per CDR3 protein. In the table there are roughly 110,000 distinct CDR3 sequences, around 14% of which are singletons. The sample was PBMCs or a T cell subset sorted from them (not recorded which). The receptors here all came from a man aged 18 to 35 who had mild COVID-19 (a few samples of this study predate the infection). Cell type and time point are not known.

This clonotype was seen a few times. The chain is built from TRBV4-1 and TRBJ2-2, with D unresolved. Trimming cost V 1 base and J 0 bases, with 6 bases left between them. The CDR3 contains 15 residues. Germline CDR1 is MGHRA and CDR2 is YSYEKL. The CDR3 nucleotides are TGCGCCAGCAGCCAAGGCTTGACGAACACCGGGGAGCTGTTTTTT. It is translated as CASSQGLTNTGELFF.

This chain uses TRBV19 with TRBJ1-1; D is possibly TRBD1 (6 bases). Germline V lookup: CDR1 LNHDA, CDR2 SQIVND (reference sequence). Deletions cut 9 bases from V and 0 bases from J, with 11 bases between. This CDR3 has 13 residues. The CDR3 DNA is TGTGCCAGCCAGGGGTTCATGAACACTGAAGCTTTCTTT. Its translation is CASQGFMNTEAFF.

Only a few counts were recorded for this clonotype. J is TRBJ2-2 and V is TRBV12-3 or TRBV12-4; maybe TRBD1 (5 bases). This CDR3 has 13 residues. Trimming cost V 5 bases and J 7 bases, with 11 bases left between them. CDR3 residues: CASSLKGNGELFF. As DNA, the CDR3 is TGTGCCAGCAGTCTAAAGGGGAACGGGGAGCTGTTTTTT.

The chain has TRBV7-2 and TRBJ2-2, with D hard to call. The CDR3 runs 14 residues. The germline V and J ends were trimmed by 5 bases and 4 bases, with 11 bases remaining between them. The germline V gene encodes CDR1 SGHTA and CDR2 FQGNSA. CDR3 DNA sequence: TGTGCCAGCAGCCCCGAGGTGGGCACCGGGGAGCTGTTTTTT. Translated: CASSPEVGTGELFF.

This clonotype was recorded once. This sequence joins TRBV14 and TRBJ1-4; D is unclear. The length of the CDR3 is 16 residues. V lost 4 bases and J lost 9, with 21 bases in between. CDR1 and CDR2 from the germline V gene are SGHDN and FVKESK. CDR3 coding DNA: TGTGCCAGCAGCCTTATGGATGGGCCCCAGAGAAAAAAACTGTTTTTT. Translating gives CASSLMDGPQRKKLFF.

The CDR3 loop is CASSPADSETQYF. As DNA, the CDR3 is TGTGCCAGCAGCCCCGCGGACAGCGAGACCCAGTACTTC. The gene calls are TRBV12-3 or TRBV12-4 and TRBJ2-5; tentatively, D is TRBD1 (6 bases). The CDR3 runs to 13 residues. Trimming took off 6 bases at V and 5 bases at J, with 13 bases between the two ends.

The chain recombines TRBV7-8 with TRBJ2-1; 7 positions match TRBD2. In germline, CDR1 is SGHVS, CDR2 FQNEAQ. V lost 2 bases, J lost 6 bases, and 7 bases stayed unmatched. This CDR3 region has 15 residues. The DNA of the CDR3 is TGTGCCAGCAGCTTATTCGCTAGCGGAGGCAATGAGCAGTTCTTC. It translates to CASSLFASGGNEQFF.

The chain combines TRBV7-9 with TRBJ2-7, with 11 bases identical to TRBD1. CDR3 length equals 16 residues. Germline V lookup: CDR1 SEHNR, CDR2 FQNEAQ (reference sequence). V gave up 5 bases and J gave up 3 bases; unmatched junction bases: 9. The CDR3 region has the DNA TGTGCCAGCAGCGCGTGGACAGGGGGCCCAGACTACGAGCAGTACGTC. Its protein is CASSAWTGGPDYEQYV.

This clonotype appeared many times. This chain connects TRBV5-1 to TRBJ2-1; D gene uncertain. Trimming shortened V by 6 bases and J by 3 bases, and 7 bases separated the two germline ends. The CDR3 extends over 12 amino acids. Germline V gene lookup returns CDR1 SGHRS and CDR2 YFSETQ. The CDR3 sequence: CASTMDYNEQFF. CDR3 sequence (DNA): TGCGCCAGCACCATGGACTACAATGAGCAGTTCTTC.

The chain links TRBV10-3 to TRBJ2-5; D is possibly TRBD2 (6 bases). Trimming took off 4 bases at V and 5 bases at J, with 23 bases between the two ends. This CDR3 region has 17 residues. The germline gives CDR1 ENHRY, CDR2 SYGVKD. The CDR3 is CAISALGTEIARETQYF. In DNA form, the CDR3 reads TGTGCCATCAGTGCCCTCGGGACTGAGATCGCGCGGGAGACCCAGTACTTC.

The CDR3 DNA reads as TGCGCCAGCAGCCAAGTGGAGGAGGGCGAGCAGTACTTC. Translating it yields CASSQVEEGEQYF. The chain combines TRBV4-1 with TRBJ2-7; D is possibly TRBD2 (6 bases). The CDR3 runs 13 residues. Trimming cost V 1 base and J 6 bases, with 10 bases left between them. Germline V gene sequence: CDR1 MGHRA, CDR2 YSYEKL.

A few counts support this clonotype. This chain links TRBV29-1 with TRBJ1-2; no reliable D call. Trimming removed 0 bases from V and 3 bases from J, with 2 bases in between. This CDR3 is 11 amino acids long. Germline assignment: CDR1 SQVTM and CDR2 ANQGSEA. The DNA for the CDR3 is TGCAGCGTTGAAGATGACTATGGCTACACCTTC. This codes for CSVEDDYGYTF.

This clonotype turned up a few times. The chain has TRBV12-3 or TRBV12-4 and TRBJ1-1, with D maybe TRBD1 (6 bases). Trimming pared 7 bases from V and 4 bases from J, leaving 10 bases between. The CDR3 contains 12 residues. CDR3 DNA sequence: TGTGCCAGCAAACAGGGAGGCACTGAAGCTTTCTTT. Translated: CASKQGGTEAFF.

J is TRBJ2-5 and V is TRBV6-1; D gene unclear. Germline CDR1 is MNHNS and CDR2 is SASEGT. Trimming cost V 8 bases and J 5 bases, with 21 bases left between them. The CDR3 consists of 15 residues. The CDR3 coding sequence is TGTGCCAGCGAACTTAGAATTTTAAGGAGTGAGACCCAGTACTTC. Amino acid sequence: CASELRILRSETQYF.

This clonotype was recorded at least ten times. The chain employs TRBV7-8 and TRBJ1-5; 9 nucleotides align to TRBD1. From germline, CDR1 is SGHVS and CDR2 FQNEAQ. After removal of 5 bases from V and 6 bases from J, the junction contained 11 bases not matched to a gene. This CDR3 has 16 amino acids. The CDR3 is CASSRQGGSLGQPQHF. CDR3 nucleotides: TGTGCCAGCAGCAGACAGGGGGGGTCTTTAGGTCAGCCCCAGCATTTT.

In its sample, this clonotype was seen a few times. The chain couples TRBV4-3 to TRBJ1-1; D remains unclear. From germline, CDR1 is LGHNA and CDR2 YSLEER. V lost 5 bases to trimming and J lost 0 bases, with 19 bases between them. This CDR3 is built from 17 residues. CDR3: CASSESAGREMNTEAFF. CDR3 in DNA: TGCGCCAGCAGCGAATCGGCGGGGAGGGAAATGAACACTGAAGCTTTCTTT.

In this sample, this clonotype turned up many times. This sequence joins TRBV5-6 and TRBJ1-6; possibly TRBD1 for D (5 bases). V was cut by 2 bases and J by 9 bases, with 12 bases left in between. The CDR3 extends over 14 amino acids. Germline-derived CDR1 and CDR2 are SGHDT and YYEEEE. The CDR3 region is CASSLEGAGSPLHF. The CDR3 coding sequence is TGTGCCAGCAGCTTAGAAGGGGCTGGTTCACCCCTCCACTTT.

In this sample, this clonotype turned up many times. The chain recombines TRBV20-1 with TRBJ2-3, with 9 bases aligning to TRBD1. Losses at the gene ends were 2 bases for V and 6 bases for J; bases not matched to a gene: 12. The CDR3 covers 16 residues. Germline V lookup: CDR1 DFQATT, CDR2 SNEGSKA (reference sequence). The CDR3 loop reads CSARHLEGGQGDTQYF. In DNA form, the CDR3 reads TGCAGTGCTAGACACCTGGAGGGGGGACAGGGTGATACGCAGTATTTT.

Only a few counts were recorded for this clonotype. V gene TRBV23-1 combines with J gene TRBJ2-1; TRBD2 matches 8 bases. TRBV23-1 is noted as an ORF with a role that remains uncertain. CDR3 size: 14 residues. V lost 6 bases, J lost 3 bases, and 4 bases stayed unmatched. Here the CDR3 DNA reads TGCGCCAGCAGCGGGGGGGCCGTCTACAATGAGCAGTTCTTC. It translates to CASSGGAVYNEQFF.

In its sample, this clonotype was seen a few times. The CDR3 DNA sequence: TGTGCCAGCAGTCAGACCGGGACTGAAGCTTTCTTT. It codes for CASSQTGTEAFF. The V gene is TRBV6-5, the J gene TRBJ1-1; D gene ambiguous. CDR1 and CDR2 (germline): MNHEY, SVGAGI. This CDR3 region has 12 residues. The ends were cut back, 5 bases at V and 5 bases at J, with 9 bases in the middle.

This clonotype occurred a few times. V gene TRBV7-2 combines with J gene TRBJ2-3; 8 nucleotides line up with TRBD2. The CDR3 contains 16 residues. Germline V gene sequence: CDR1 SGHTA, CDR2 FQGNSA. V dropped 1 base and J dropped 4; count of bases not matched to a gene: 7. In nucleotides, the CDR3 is TGTGCCAGCAGCTTAGGAGCGGGGGTTCCCCCAGATACGCAGTATTTT. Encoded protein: CASSLGAGVPPDTQYF.

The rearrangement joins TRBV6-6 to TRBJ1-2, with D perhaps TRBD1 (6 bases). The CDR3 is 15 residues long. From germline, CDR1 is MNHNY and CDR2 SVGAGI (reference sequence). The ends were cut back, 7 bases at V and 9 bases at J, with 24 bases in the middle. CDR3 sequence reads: CASTHLPRGLESYTF. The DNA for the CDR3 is TGTGCCAGCACCCATTTGCCCAGGGGTCTCGAGAGCTACACCTTC.

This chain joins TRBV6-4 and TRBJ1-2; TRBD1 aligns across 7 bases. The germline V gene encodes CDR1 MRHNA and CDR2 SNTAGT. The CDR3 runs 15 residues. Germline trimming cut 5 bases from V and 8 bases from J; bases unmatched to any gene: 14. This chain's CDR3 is CASSWTGAASSGYTF. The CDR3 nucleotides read TGTGCCAGCAGTTGGACAGGAGCTGCTTCTAGCGGCTACACCTTC.

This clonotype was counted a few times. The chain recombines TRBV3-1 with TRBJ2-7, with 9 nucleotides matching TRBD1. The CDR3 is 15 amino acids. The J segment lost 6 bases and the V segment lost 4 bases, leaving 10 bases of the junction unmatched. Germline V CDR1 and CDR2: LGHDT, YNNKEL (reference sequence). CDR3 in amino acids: CASSLTGTGIREQYV. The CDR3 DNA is TGTGCCAGCAGCCTAACCGGGACAGGGATCCGCGAGCAGTACGTC.

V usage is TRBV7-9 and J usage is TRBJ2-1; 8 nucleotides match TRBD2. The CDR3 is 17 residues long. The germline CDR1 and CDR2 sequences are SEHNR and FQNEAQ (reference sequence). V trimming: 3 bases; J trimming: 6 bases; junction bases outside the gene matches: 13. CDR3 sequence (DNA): TGTGCCAGCAGCTTCGAAGGGCTAGCGGGCTTCGGCAATGAGCAGTTCTTC. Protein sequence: CASSFEGLAGFGNEQFF. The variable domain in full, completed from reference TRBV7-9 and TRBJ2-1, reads DTGVSQNPRHKITKRGQNVTFRCDPISEHNRLYWYRQTLGQGPEFLTYFQNEAQLEKSRLLSDRFSAERPKGSFSTLEIQRTEQGDSAMYLCASSFEGLAGFGNEQFFGPGTRLTVL.

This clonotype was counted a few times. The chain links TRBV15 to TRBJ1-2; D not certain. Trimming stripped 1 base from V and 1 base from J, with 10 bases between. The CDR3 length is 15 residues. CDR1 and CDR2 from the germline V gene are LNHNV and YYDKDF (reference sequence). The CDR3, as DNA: TGTGCCACCAGCAGAGGCGGTGAGGGTAACTATGGCTACACCTTC. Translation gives CATSRGGEGNYGYTF.

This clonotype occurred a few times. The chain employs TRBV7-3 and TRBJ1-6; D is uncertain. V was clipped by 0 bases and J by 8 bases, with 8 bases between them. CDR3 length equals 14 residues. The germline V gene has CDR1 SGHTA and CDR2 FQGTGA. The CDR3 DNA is TGTGCCAGCAGCTTAACCCCGGCGGATTCACCCCTCCACTTT. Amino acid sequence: CASSLTPADSPLHF.